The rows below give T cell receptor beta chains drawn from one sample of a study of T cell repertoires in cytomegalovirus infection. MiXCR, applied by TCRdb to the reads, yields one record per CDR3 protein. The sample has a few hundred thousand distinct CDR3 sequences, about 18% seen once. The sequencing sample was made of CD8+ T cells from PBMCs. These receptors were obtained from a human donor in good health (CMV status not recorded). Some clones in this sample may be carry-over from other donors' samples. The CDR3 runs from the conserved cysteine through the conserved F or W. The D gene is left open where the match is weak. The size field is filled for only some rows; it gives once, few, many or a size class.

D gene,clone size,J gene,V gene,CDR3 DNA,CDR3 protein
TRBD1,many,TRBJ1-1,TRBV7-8,TGTGCCAGCAGCTTATACAGGGGGTTAATGAACACTGAAGCTTTCTTT,CASSLYRGLMNTEAFF
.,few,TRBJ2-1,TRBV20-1,TGCAGTGCTTCACTCTACTCGAGCTCCTACAATGAGCAGTTCTTC,CSASLYSSSYNEQFF
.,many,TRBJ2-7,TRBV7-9,TGTGCCAGCAGCTTCGAGCTCTACGAGCAGTACTTC,CASSFELYEQYF
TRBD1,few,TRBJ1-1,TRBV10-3,TGTGCCTCTTTGACAGGGAATTTCGTGGGCGACATGAACACTGAAGCTTTCTTT,CASLTGNFVGDMNTEAFF
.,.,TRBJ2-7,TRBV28,TGTGCCAGCAGTCCTCTGGGGTCAGACACTTTCTCCTACGAGCAGTACTTC,CASSPLGSDTFSYEQYF
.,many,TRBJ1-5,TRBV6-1,TGTGCCAGCAGTGAAGTCTGGCAGGAGTTCAGCAATCAGCCCCAGCATTTT,CASSEVWQEFSNQPQHF
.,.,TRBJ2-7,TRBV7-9,TGTGCCAGCAGCCGTACAGGGAATGACGAGCAGTACTTC,CASSRTGNDEQYF
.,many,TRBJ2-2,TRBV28,TGTGCCAGCAGCTCGGCCAGGGGAATCACCGGGGAGCTGTTTTTT,CASSSARGITGELFF
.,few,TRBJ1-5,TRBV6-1,TGTGCCAGCAGCCACCCTGCGGGGCCCCAGCATTTT,CASSHPAGPQHF
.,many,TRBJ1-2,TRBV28,TGTGCCAGCAGTTCCGACAGAGACTATGGCTACACCTTC,CASSSDRDYGYTF
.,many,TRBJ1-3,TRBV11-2,TGTGCCAGCAGCTCCGGGACCCCTTCTGGAAACACCATATATTTT,CASSSGTPSGNTIYF
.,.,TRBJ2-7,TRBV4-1,TGCGCCAGCAGCCGCTCAGCAGGGGATCGCTACGAGCAGTACTTC,CASSRSAGDRYEQYF
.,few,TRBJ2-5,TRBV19,TGTGCCACCGCCGTAGGGGACCAAGAGACCCAGTACTTC,CATAVGDQETQYF
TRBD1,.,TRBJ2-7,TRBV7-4,TGTGCCAGCCGCGGGACAGGTCTGGCCGAGCAGTACTTC,CASRGTGLAEQYF
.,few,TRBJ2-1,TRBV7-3,TGTGCCAGCAGCTTAAACGGTGGGTGGGCCCAGCAGTTCTTC,CASSLNGGWAQQFF